A single TCR beta chain is shown here with its context. Its antigen is unidentified. These data come from a study of CXCR3-negative and CXCR3-positive naive CD8 T cells. The study, taken as a whole, reports: TRB CDR3s were more hydrophobic in CXCR3-positive than in CXCR3-negative naive cells. Memory CD8+ cells showed much lower diversity, while both naive subsets displayed comparably high diversity.

The germline V gene has CDR1 MNHEY and CDR2 SMNVEV (reference sequence). This CDR3 contains 15 residues. Preparation of TRB cDNA libraries relied on 5' RACE carrying UMI labels. Using the 5' RACE reads, TCRdb records one entry per CDR3 protein without DNA. Found here are about 120,000 distinct CDR3 sequences; the top ten clones hold about 0.3%. CD45RO-CCR7+CD27+CD95- defined naive CD8+ T cells. The sequenced sample was naive CXCR3- CD8+ T cells from blood. Noted subset: CD45RO-CCR7+CD27+CD95- naive CD8+ T cells lacking CXCR3 (TNR3-). This TCR came from a human donor in good health. Some clones in this sample may be carry-over from other donors' samples. V is TRBV27 and J is TRBJ2-3; TCRdb's D call of TRBD2 is untestable without DNA. The CDR3 here is CASGDSGSGTDTQYF.